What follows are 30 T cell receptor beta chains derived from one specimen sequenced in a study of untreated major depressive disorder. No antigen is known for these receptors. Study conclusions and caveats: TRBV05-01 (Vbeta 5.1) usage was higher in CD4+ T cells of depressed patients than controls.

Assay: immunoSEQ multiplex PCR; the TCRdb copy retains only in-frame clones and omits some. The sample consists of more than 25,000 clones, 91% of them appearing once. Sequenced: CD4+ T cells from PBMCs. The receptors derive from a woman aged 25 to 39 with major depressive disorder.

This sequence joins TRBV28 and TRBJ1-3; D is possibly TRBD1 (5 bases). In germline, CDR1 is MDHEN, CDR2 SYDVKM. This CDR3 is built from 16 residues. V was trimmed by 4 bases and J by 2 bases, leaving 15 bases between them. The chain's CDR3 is CASSSTGGGAGNTIYF. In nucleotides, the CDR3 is TGTGCCAGCAGTTCCACAGGTGGCGGAGCTGGAAACACCATATATTTT.

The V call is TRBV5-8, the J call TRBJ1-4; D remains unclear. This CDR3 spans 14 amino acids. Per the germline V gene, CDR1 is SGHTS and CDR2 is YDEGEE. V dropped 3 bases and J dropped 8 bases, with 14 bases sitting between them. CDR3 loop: CASSYDPGYEKLFF. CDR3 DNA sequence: TGTGCCAGCAGCTACGACCCGGGATACGAAAAACTGTTTTTT.

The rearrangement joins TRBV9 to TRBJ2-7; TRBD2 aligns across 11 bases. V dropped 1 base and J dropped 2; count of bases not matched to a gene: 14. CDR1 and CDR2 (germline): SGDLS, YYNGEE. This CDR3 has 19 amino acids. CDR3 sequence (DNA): TGTGCCAGCAGCGTAAGACAGGGCTCGGGACTAGCGGCCCCCTACGAGCAGTACTTC. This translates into CASSVRQGSGLAAPYEQYF.

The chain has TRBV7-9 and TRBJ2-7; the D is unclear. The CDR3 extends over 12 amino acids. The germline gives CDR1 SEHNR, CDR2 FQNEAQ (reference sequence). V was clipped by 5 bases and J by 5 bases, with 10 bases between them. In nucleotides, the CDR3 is TGTGCCAGCAGCCCCCCATGGGACGAGCAGTACTTC. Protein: CASSPPWDEQYF.

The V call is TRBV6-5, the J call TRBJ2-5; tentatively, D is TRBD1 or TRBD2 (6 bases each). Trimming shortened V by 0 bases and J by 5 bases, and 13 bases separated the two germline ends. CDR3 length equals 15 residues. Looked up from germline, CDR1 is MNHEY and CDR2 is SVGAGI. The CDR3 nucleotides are TGTGCCAGCAGTTACTCAGGGGGGAGCCCGGAGACCCAGTACTTC. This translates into CASSYSGGSPETQYF.

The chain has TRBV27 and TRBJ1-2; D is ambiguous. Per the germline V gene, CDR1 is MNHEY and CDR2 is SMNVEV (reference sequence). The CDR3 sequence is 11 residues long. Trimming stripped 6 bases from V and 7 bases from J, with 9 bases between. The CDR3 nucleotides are TGTGCCAGCAGACATCGGGGTGGCTACACCTTC. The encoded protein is CASRHRGGYTF.

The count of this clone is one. The CDR3 DNA is TGTGCCACCAGCAGAGATCAGGGTGGCTACACCTTC. Translating gives CATSRDQGGYTF. The J gene is TRBJ1-2, the V gene TRBV15; D perhaps matches TRBD1 (5 bases). Germline-derived CDR1 and CDR2 are LNHNV and YYDKDF (reference sequence). The V gene lost 0 bases and the J gene lost 7 bases, with 6 bases spanning the gap. The CDR3 has 12 residues.

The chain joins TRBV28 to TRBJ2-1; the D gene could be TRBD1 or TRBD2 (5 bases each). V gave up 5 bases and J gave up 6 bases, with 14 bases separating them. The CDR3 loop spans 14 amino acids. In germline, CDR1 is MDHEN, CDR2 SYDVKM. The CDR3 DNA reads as TGTGCCAGCAGTCGTCCGGGGCTGGGCAATGAGCAGTTCTTC. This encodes CASSRPGLGNEQFF.

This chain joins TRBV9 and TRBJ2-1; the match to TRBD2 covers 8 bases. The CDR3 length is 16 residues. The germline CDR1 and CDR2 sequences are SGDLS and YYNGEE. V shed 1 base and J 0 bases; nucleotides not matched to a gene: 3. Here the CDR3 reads CASSVLAGSSYNEQFF. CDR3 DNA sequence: TGTGCCAGCAGCGTACTAGCGGGTAGCTCCTACAATGAGCAGTTCTTC.

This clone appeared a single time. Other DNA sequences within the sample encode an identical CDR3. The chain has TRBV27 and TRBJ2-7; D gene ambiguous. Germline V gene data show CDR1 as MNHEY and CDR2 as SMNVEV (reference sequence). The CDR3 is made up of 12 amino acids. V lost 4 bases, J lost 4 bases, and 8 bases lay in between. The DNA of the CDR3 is TGTGCCAGCAGTTCATCCGGATACGAGCAGTACTTC. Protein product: CASSSSGYEQYF.

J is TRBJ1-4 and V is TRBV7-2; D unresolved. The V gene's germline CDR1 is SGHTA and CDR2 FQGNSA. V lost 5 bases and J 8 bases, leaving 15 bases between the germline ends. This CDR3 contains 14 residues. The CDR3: CASSPGKGGEKLFF. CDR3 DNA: TGTGCCAGCAGCCCCGGGAAAGGAGGAGAAAAACTGTTTTTT. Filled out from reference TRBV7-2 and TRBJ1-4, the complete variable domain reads GAGVSQSPSNKVTEKGKDVELRCDPISGHTALYWYRQSLGQGLEFLIYFQGNSAPDKSGLPSDRFSAERTGGSVSTLTIQRTQQEDSAVYLCASSPGKGGEKLFFGSGTQLSVL.

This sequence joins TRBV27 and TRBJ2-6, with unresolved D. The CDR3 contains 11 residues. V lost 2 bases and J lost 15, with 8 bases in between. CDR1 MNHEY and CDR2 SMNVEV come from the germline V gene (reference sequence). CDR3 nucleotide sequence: TGTGCCAGCAGTTTACCTGGGCCCCTGACTTTC. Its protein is CASSLPGPLTF.

Written as DNA, the CDR3 is TGCGCCAGCAGCCTGATAGGAGGCAACACTGAAGCTTTCTTT. This translates into CASSLIGGNTEAFF. V is TRBV5-1 and J is TRBJ1-1, with D unclear. Germline assignment: CDR1 SGHRS and CDR2 YFSETQ. V was trimmed by 4 bases and J by 2 bases, leaving 12 bases between them. This CDR3 has 14 residues. Variable domain in full (rest from reference TRBV5-1 and TRBJ1-1): KAGVTQTPRYLIKTRGQQVTLSCSPISGHRSVSWYQQTPGQGLQFLFEYFSETQRNKGNFPGRFSGRQFSNSRSEMNVSTLELGDSALYLCASSLIGGNTEAFFGQGTRLTVV.

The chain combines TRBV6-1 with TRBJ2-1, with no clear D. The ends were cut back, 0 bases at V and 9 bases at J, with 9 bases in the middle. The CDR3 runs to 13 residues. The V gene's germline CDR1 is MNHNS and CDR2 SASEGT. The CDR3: CASSEAEFAEQFF. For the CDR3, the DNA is TGTGCCAGCAGTGAAGCAGAGTTCGCTGAGCAGTTCTTC.

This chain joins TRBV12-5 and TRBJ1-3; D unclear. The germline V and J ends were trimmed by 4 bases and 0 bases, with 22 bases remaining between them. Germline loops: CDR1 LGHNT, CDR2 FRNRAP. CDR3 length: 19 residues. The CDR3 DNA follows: TGTGCTAGTGGTTCCGCCGGGCACTCGAATGCCCTCTCTGGAAACACCATATATTTT. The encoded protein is CASGSAGHSNALSGNTIYF.

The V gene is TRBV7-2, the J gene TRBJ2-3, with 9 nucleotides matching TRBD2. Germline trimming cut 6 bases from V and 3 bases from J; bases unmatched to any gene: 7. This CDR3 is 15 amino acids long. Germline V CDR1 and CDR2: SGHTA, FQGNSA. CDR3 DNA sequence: TGTGCCAGCAGTTCGACTAGCGGTCATACAGATACGCAGTATTTT. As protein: CASSSTSGHTDTQYF.

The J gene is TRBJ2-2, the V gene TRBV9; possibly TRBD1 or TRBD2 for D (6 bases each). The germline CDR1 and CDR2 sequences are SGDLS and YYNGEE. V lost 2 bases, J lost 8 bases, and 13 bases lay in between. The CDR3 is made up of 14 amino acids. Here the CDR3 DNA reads TGTGCCAGCAGCGTCGGACAGCGGGTTGGGGAGCTGTTTTTT. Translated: CASSVGQRVGELFF.

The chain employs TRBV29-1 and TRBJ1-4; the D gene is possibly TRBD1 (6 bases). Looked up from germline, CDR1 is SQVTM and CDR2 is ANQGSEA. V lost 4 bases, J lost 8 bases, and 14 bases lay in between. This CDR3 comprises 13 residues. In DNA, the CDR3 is TGCAGCGTTGCAACCGGGGGGCGCGAAAAACTGTTTTTT. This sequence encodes CSVATGGREKLFF.

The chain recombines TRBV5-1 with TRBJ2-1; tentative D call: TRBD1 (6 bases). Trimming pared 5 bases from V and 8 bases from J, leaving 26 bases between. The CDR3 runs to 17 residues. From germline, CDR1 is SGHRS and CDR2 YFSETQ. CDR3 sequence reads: CASRAGVDNSGSDEQFF. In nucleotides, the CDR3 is TGCGCCAGCAGAGCAGGGGTCGATAATTCCGGGTCGGATGAGCAGTTCTTC.

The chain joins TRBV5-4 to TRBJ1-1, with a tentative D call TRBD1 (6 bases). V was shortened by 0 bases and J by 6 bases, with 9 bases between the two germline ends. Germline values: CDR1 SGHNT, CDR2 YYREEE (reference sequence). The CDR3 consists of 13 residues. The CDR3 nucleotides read TGTGCCAGCAGCTTGGTCGGGGGGCCTGAAGCTTTCTTT. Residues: CASSLVGGPEAFF.

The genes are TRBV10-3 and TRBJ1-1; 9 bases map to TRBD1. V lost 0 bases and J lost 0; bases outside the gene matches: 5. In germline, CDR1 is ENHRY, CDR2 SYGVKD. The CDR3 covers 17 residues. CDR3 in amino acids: CAISESTGGTMNTEAFF. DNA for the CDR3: TGTGCCATCAGTGAGTCGACAGGGGGTACAATGAACACTGAAGCTTTCTTT.

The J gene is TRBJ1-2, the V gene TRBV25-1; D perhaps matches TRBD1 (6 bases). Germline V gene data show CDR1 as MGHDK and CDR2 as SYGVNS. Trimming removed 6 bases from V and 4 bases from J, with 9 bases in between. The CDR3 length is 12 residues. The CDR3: CASRDSLYGYTF. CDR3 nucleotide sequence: TGTGCCAGCAGGGACAGCCTCTATGGCTACACCTTC.

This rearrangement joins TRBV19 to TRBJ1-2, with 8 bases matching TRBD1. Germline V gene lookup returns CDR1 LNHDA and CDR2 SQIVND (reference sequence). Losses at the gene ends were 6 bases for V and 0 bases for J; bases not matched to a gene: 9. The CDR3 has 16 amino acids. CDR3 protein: CASSPHEGQANYGYTF. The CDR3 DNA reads TGTGCCAGTAGCCCCCATGAGGGACAGGCTAACTATGGCTACACCTTC.

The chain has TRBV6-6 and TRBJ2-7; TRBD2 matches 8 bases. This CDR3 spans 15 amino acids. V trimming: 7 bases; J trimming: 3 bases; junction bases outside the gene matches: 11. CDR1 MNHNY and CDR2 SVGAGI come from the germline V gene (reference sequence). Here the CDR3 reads CASMSLWREDYEQYF. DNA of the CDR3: TGTGCCAGCATGAGTCTTTGGCGGGAGGACTACGAGCAGTACTTC.

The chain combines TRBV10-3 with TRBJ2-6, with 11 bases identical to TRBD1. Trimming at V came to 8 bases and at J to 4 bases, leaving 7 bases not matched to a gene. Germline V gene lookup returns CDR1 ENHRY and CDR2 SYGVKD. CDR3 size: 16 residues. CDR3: CAISRTGGAGANVLTF. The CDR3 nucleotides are TGTGCCATCTCGAGGACAGGGGGCGCCGGGGCCAACGTCCTGACTTTC.

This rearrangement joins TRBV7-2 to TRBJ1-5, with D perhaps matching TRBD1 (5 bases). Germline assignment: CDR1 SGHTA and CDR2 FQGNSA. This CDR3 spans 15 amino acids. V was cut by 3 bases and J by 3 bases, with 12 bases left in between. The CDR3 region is CASSFGGGVNQPQHF. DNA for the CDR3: TGTGCCAGCAGCTTCGGCGGAGGGGTCAATCAGCCCCAGCATTTT.

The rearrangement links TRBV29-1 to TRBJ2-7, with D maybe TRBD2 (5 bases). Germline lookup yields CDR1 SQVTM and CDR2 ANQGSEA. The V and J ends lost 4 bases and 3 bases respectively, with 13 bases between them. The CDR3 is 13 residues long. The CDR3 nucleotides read TGCAGCGTTGCGGGGTATATCCTCTACGAGCAGTACTTC. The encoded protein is CSVAGYILYEQYF.

The CDR3 DNA is TGTGCCAGTAGTGAAGGACATGGCCTCTCTTACAATGAGCAGTTCTTC. This translates into CASSEGHGLSYNEQFF. The chain couples TRBV19 to TRBJ2-1; TRBD1 is a possible D gene (5 bases). This CDR3 spans 16 amino acids. Germline V gene sequence: CDR1 LNHDA, CDR2 SQIVND (reference sequence). Trimming stripped 5 bases from V and 4 bases from J, with 18 bases between.

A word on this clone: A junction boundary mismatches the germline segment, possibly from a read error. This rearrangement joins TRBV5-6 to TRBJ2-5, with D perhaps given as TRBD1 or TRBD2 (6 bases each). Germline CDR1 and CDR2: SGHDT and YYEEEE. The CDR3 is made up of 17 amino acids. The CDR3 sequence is CASSLGPKGGLQETQYF. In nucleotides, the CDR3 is TGTGCCAGCAGTTTGGGTCCGAAGGGGGGACTTCAAGAGACCCAGTACTTC.

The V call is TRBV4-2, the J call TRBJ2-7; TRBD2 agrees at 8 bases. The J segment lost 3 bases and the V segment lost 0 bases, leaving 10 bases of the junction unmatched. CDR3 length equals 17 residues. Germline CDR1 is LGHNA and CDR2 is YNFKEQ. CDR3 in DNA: TGTGCCAGCAGCCAAGATTTTTCTAGCGGGCTAAACTACGAGCAGTACTTC. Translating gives CASSQDFSSGLNYEQYF.